Each of the 2 T cell receptor beta chains below was sequenced from the same sample in a study of cytomegalovirus exposure and HLA in healthy donors. The primer mix had 60 Vbeta and 13 Jbeta primers. Only in-frame clones appear in the TCRdb table, and some are missing; sequencing was by immunoSEQ multiplex PCR. The sample lists roughly 200,000 clones, around 80% occurring once. Input material: PBMCs. These TCRs come from a woman in her 30s in good health and CMV-seropositive.

Only a few counts were recorded for this clone. The V gene is TRBV19, the J gene TRBJ1-1; unclear D gene. The V gene's germline CDR1 is LNHDA and CDR2 SQIVND (reference sequence). With 1 base removed from V and 5 bases from J, the gap between germline ends came to 8 bases. The CDR3 is made up of 13 amino acids. CDR3: CASSIARETEAFF. The CDR3 DNA is TGTGCCAGTAGTATAGCAAGGGAGACTGAAGCTTTCTTT.

V and J are TRBV7-8 and TRBJ1-3; possibly TRBD1 for D (5 bases). CDR3 length equals 15 residues. Trimming left V 4 bases short and J 0 bases short, with 10 bases between. The germline gives CDR1 SGHVS, CDR2 FQNEAQ. The DNA for the CDR3 is TGTGCCAGCAGCTCACAGGTCTACTCTGGAAACACCATATATTTT. Amino acid sequence: CASSSQVYSGNTIYF.